This TCR beta chain was captured by sequencing in a study of blood T cell repertoires in COVID-19. Looking at the study overall: The analysed material was cDNA or gDNA that came from T cells, B-cell-depleted T cells, or PBMCs.

The data were produced by immunoSEQ multiplex PCR, yet TCRdb's version contains in-frame clones alone and is incomplete. The data show around 140,000 clones, around 84% seen once. This clone was observed a single time. CDR3 size: 16 residues. Germline lookup yields CDR1 LGHNT and CDR2 FRNRAP. V shed 5 bases, J shed 2 bases, and the junction held 5 bases outside the gene matches. Sequenced input: peripheral blood. The rearrangement joins TRBV12-5 to TRBJ2-1; the match to TRBD1 covers 11 bases. The receptor was isolated from a man aged 60 to 69 with active or convalescent COVID-19. CDR3 in DNA: TGTGCTAGTGGTATGGGACAGGGGGGGGCCTACAATGAGCAGTTCTTC. Its translation: CASGMGQGGAYNEQFF.